This is a list of T cell receptor beta chains from one sample in a study of blood T cell repertoires in COVID-19. Produced via immunoSEQ multiplex PCR; TCRdb's table is partial and in-frame only. Of 220,000 or so clones listed, approximately 92% are singletons. The sample was PBMCs or T cells enriched from blood (not recorded which). Receptors originate from a woman aged 18-29 years in a cohort exposed to, infected with or recovered from COVID-19 (not recorded which). CDR3s include the opening cysteine and the closing phenylalanine or tryptophan. Fields, in order: J gene, V gene, D gene, clone size, CDR3 DNA, CDR3 protein. A D gene is named only where the DNA matches it firmly. Clone size appears in some rows only: once, few, many, or a class for an expanded clone.

j_gene: TRBJ2-7; v_gene: TRBV11-1; d_gene: NA; abundance: NA; CDR3nt: TGTGCCAGCAGCTTAGTAGGCGGACAGAACTCCTACGAGCAGTACTTC; CDR3aa: CASSLVGGQNSYEQYF
j_gene: TRBJ1-5; v_gene: TRBV19; d_gene: NA; abundance: NA; CDR3nt: TGTGCCAGTAGTACAGTATTGGGGGCCGTGAATCAGCCCCAGCATTTT; CDR3aa: CASSTVLGAVNQPQHF
j_gene: TRBJ1-6; v_gene: TRBV30; d_gene: NA; abundance: NA; CDR3nt: TGTGCCTGGGAAAGTGGGACTCATTCACCCCTCCACTTT; CDR3aa: CAWESGTHSPLHF
j_gene: TRBJ1-6; v_gene: TRBV19; d_gene: NA; abundance: NA; CDR3nt: TGTGCCAGTAGTAAGCAAGTCAGCGATTCACCCCTCCACTTT; CDR3aa: CASSKQVSDSPLHF
j_gene: TRBJ2-2; v_gene: TRBV4-1; d_gene: NA; abundance: NA; CDR3nt: TGCGCCAGCAGCCAAGAAGAGTACCCCCTCGCCGGGGAGCTGTTTTTT; CDR3aa: CASSQEEYPLAGELFF
j_gene: TRBJ2-3; v_gene: TRBV18; d_gene: NA; abundance: NA; CDR3nt: TGTGCCAGCTCACCTCCCATAGCGGAGTACACAGATACGCAGTATTTT; CDR3aa: CASSPPIAEYTDTQYF
j_gene: TRBJ2-7; v_gene: TRBV13; d_gene: NA; abundance: NA; CDR3nt: TGTGCCAGCAGCTCCTCTGCGTCCTACGAGCAGTACTTC; CDR3aa: CASSSSASYEQYF
j_gene: TRBJ1-5; v_gene: TRBV2; d_gene: TRBD1; abundance: NA; CDR3nt: TGTGCCAGCAGTGACAGGGGGCTAAATCAGCCCCAGCATTTT; CDR3aa: CASSDRGLNQPQHF
j_gene: TRBJ2-7; v_gene: TRBV5-6; d_gene: NA; abundance: NA; CDR3nt: TGTGCCAGCAGCTCCGGGTCCTACTACGAGCAGTACTTC; CDR3aa: CASSSGSYYEQYF
j_gene: TRBJ1-6; v_gene: TRBV28; d_gene: TRBD1; abundance: NA; CDR3nt: TGTGCCAGCAGAATAGACAGGGATCATTCACCCCTCCACTTT; CDR3aa: CASRIDRDHSPLHF
j_gene: TRBJ1-1; v_gene: TRBV4-1; d_gene: NA; abundance: NA; CDR3nt: TGCGCCAGCAGCCTTACTCCCGGATGGAGAGTTTCTGAAGCTTTCTTT; CDR3aa: CASSLTPGWRVSEAFF
j_gene: TRBJ1-1; v_gene: TRBV6-5; d_gene: NA; abundance: NA; CDR3nt: TGTGCCAGCAGACTCGAACAGGGGAACACTGAAGCTTTCTTT; CDR3aa: CASRLEQGNTEAFF
j_gene: TRBJ1-1; v_gene: TRBV6-5; d_gene: TRBD1; abundance: NA; CDR3nt: TGTGCCAGCAAGGCAGGGGGCGCGAACACTGAAGCTTTCTTT; CDR3aa: CASKAGGANTEAFF
j_gene: TRBJ2-1; v_gene: TRBV10-3; d_gene: TRBD2; abundance: NA; CDR3nt: TGTGCCATCAGTGAAACCGGGACTAGGGGGGACAATGAGCAGTTCTTC; CDR3aa: CAISETGTRGDNEQFF
j_gene: TRBJ2-3; v_gene: TRBV3-1/TRBV3-2; d_gene: TRBD2; abundance: once; CDR3nt: TGTGCCAGCAGACAAGGACTAGCGGGAGGGCACGATACGCAGTATTTT; CDR3aa: CASRQGLAGGHDTQYF
j_gene: TRBJ1-1; v_gene: TRBV5-1; d_gene: NA; abundance: NA; CDR3nt: TGCGCCAGCAGCTTGGCAGGGGACACTGAAGCTTTCTTT; CDR3aa: CASSLAGDTEAFF
j_gene: TRBJ2-3; v_gene: TRBV7-3; d_gene: NA; abundance: once; CDR3nt: TGTGCCAGCAGCTCCTCAGGGGATACGCAGTATTTT; CDR3aa: CASSSSGDTQYF
j_gene: TRBJ1-5; v_gene: TRBV19; d_gene: NA; abundance: NA; CDR3nt: TGTGCCAGTAGTAAATTTGACACAAGCAATCAGCCCCAGCATTTT; CDR3aa: CASSKFDTSNQPQHF
j_gene: TRBJ1-1; v_gene: TRBV7-9; d_gene: NA; abundance: NA; CDR3nt: TGTGCCAGCAGCTTAGATGTCAGGGAAGCTTTCTTT; CDR3aa: CASSLDVREAFF
j_gene: TRBJ2-1; v_gene: TRBV11-3; d_gene: TRBD2; abundance: NA; CDR3nt: TGTGCCAGCAGCTTTGGCGGGAGCCACAATGAGCAGTTCTTC; CDR3aa: CASSFGGSHNEQFF
j_gene: TRBJ1-2; v_gene: TRBV25-1; d_gene: TRBD1; abundance: NA; CDR3nt: TGTGCCAGCAGTAAGGGACAGGGGGCGCGAGGCTACACCTTC; CDR3aa: CASSKGQGARGYTF
j_gene: TRBJ1-6; v_gene: TRBV27; d_gene: NA; abundance: NA; CDR3nt: TGTGCCAGCAGCATGACTTTAAGCTCCTATAATTCACCCCTCCACTTT; CDR3aa: CASSMTLSSYNSPLHF
j_gene: TRBJ1-5; v_gene: TRBV29-1; d_gene: NA; abundance: NA; CDR3nt: TGCAGCGTTGAAGTACAGCCTGATCAGCCCCAGCATTTT; CDR3aa: CSVEVQPDQPQHF